Below are 11 T cell receptor beta chains sequenced from a single sample in a study of cytomegalovirus exposure and HLA in healthy donors. PCR involved 60 Vbeta and 13 Jbeta primers. Sequenced by immunoSEQ multiplex PCR; TCRdb stores in-frame clones only, minus some. The sample comprises about 160,000 clones, around 80% of which are singletons, and 5% to 7% rests with the top ten. Sequencing was performed on PBMCs. The receptors here all came from a man aged 45-65 years in good health and CMV-seropositive.

The table lists this clone with a few counts. The chain carries TRBV6-6 and TRBJ1-5; the D gene is possibly TRBD1 (6 bases). Deletions cut 7 bases from V and 0 bases from J, with 7 bases between. There are 13 residues in the CDR3. Germline CDR1 reads MNHNY; CDR2 reads SVGAGI (reference sequence). This CDR3 reads CASKGVSNQPQHF. The CDR3, as DNA: TGTGCCAGCAAGGGGGTTAGCAATCAGCCCCAGCATTTT.

The chain has TRBV9 and TRBJ2-2, with D tentatively TRBD2 (6 bases). V lost 5 bases and J 4 bases, leaving 15 bases between the germline ends. Germline-derived CDR1 and CDR2 are SGDLS and YYNGEE. CDR3 size: 15 residues. This CDR3 reads CASRSPGGSTGELFF. The CDR3 coding sequence is TGTGCCAGCAGGTCCCCAGGAGGGAGCACCGGGGAGCTGTTTTTT.

The chain employs TRBV11-2 and TRBJ2-7; 11 nucleotides line up with TRBD2. The CDR3 is 15 amino acids. J gave up 5 bases and V 0 bases, and 3 bases lay outside the gene matches. Germline CDR1 and CDR2: SGHAT and FQNNGV. In nucleotides, the CDR3 is TGTGCCAGCAGCTTAGATCTAGCGGGAGGTAACGAGCAGTACGTC. Its protein is CASSLDLAGGNEQYV.

The J gene is TRBJ1-5, the V gene TRBV11-2; no definite D call. Trimming pared 0 bases from V and 0 bases from J, leaving 6 bases between. Germline V CDR1 and CDR2: SGHAT, FQNNGV. This CDR3 region has 15 residues. In DNA form, the CDR3 reads TGTGCCAGCAGCTTAGATCCCTATAGCAATCAGCCCCAGCATTTT. Amino acid sequence: CASSLDPYSNQPQHF. Drawing the rest from reference TRBV11-2 and TRBJ1-5, the complete variable domain is EAGVAQSPRYKIIEKRQSVAFWCNPISGHATLYWYQQILGQGPKLLIQFQNNGVVDDSQLPKDRFSAERLKGVDSTLKIQPAKLEDSAVYLCASSLDPYSNQPQHFGDGTRLSIL.

This clone was seen a handful of times. This chain links TRBV13 with TRBJ1-1; D possibly corresponds to TRBD1 (6 bases). Per germline, CDR1 PRHDT and CDR2 FYEKMQ (reference sequence). Deletions cut 5 bases from V and 2 bases from J, with 9 bases between. CDR3 length: 13 residues. The CDR3 loop is CASSPTGNTEAFF. The DNA for the CDR3 is TGTGCCAGCAGCCCGACAGGAAACACTGAAGCTTTCTTT. Based on the CDR3 plus reference TRBV13 and TRBJ1-1, the full variable domain is AAGVIQSPRHLIKEKRETATLKCYPIPRHDTVYWYQQGPGQDPQFLISFYEKMQSDKGSIPDRFSAQQFSDYHSELNMSSLELGDSALYFCASSPTGNTEAFFGQGTRLTVV.

This clone was counted between two and nine times. The chain links TRBV11-2 to TRBJ2-7, with TRBD1 identical over 9 bases. V lost 4 bases to trimming and J lost 2 bases; unmatched junction nucleotides: 18. The CDR3 runs 19 residues. Germline V gene data show CDR1 as SGHAT and CDR2 as FQNNGV. The CDR3 DNA reads TGTGCCAGCAGCTCCGCTAACCCTCTCACAGGGGGCGTCCCCTACGAGCAGTACTTC. It codes for CASSSANPLTGGVPYEQYF.

The sample holds many counts of this clone. CDR3 sequence: CASGGRTPRKYF. In nucleotides, the CDR3 is TGTGCCAGCGGGGGCCGGACGCCAAGAAAGTACTTC. This chain uses TRBV2 with TRBJ2-7; D perhaps matches TRBD1 (6 bases). V was shortened by 8 bases and J by 11 bases, with 19 bases between the two germline ends. Germline-derived CDR1 and CDR2 are SNHLY and FYNNEI. This CDR3 has 12 amino acids.

The J gene is TRBJ1-6, the V gene TRBV30, with 8 bases aligning to TRBD1. The CDR3 spans 14 residues. The germline CDR1 and CDR2 sequences are GTSNPN and SVGIG (reference sequence). With V trimmed by 5 bases and J by 5 bases, 5 bases remained unmatched. The DNA for the CDR3 is TGTGCCTGGCACGGGACAGGAGATAATTCACCCCTCCACTTT. Residues: CAWHGTGDNSPLHF.

The chain couples TRBV5-1 to TRBJ1-1, with D unclear. The germline V and J ends were trimmed by 4 bases and 3 bases, with 13 bases remaining between them. The CDR3 is made up of 14 amino acids. Germline V lookup: CDR1 SGHRS, CDR2 YFSETQ. In DNA form, the CDR3 reads TGCGCCAGCAGCCGGGGTGGAGCGGACACTGAAGCTTTCTTT. It yields the protein CASSRGGADTEAFF.

V gene TRBV6-5 combines with J gene TRBJ2-1, with D possibly matching TRBD2 (6 bases). Germline loops: CDR1 MNHEY, CDR2 SVGAGI. Trimming cost V 6 bases and J 5 bases, with 11 bases left between them. CDR3 length: 13 residues. CDR3 amino acids: CASSETRNNEQFF. CDR3 in DNA: TGTGCCAGCAGCGAGACTAGAAACAATGAGCAGTTCTTC.

V is TRBV30 and J is TRBJ2-7; D is possibly TRBD2 (7 bases). V shed 0 bases and J shed 2 bases, with 14 bases lying between them. Germline V gene data show CDR1 as GTSNPN and CDR2 as SVGIG (reference sequence). The CDR3 is made up of 15 amino acids. The CDR3 reads CAWSVLAGATYEQYV. The CDR3 DNA reads as TGTGCCTGGAGTGTACTGGCGGGGGCAACCTACGAGCAGTACGTC.